Following are 20 T cell receptor beta chains from one sample sequenced in a study of cytomegalovirus exposure and HLA in healthy donors. The PCR ran on 60 Vbeta and 13 Jbeta primers. The assay was immunoSEQ multiplex PCR, and TCRdb's table has in-frame clones only and misses some. Here the sample spans over 100,000 clones, 77% being singletons. Sequencing was performed on PBMCs. The origin of the receptors is a male donor in good health and CMV-seropositive.

J is TRBJ2-3 and V is TRBV11-3; D unclear. The CDR3 contains 15 residues. V shed 8 bases and J shed 1 base, with 16 bases lying between them. Per germline, CDR1 SGHNT and CDR2 YENEEA. The CDR3 DNA follows: TGTGCCAGCGGTCTGATGATGGGCGGCACAGATACGCAGTATTTT. This codes for CASGLMMGGTDTQYF.

The chain couples TRBV21-1 to TRBJ1-2. TRBV21-1 is a documented pseudogene. This CDR3 comprises 16 residues. CDR3 nucleotide sequence: TGTGCCAGCTTCTGGGGAGCTCCATGGACTACCTATGGCTACACCTTC. It specifies CASFWGAPWTTYGYTF.

The chain has TRBV4-1 and TRBJ1-2; tentatively, D is TRBD1 (6 bases). Germline V gene data show CDR1 as MGHRA and CDR2 as YSYEKL. The V gene lost 1 base and the J gene lost 3 bases, with 9 bases spanning the gap. CDR3 size: 14 residues. The CDR3 sequence is CASSQGTGYYGYTF. DNA of the CDR3: TGCGCCAGCAGCCAAGGAACAGGGTACTATGGCTACACCTTC.

The chain carries TRBV13 and TRBJ2-7; the D gene is possibly TRBD2 (6 bases). V gave up 5 bases and J gave up 0 bases, with 14 bases separating them. The CDR3 runs 15 residues. CDR1 PRHDT and CDR2 FYEKMQ come from the germline V gene (reference sequence). The CDR3: CASSPRGASSYEQYF. In nucleotides, the CDR3 is TGTGCCAGCAGCCCCCGCGGGGCGAGCTCCTACGAGCAGTACTTC.

The chain has TRBV7-9 and TRBJ2-1, with 10 bases lining up with TRBD1. This CDR3 spans 16 amino acids. Germline lookup yields CDR1 SEHNR and CDR2 FQNEAQ (reference sequence). The junction had 7 bases not matched to a gene; V was cut back by 3 bases and J by 5 bases. CDR3: CASSFIGTGDNNEQFF. The CDR3 DNA reads as TGTGCCAGCAGCTTCATTGGGACAGGGGATAACAATGAGCAGTTCTTC.

This clone was seen a handful of times. The rearrangement links TRBV5-1 to TRBJ1-1, with D unresolved. This CDR3 has 14 residues. Germline V gene data show CDR1 as SGHRS and CDR2 as YFSETQ. V gave up 1 base and J gave up 1 base, with 8 bases separating them. CDR3: CASSLFRGNTEAFF. CDR3 sequence (DNA): TGCGCCAGCAGCTTGTTCCGGGGGAACACTGAAGCTTTCTTT.

V usage is TRBV7-3 and J usage is TRBJ2-1, with 7 nucleotides matching TRBD2. This CDR3 contains 16 residues. Germline values: CDR1 SGHTA, CDR2 FQGTGA. V lost 5 bases and J lost 0; bases outside the gene matches: 7. DNA for the CDR3: TGTGCCAGCAGCGCTTCAGCGGGGAGCTCCTACAATGAGCAGTTCTTC. It codes for CASSASAGSSYNEQFF.

This clone has only one observation. J is TRBJ1-3 and V is TRBV6-5; D is ambiguous. The germline V gene encodes CDR1 MNHEY and CDR2 SVGAGI. Between the trimmed V and J ends, which lost 5 bases and 3 bases, there was a span of 11 bases. The length of the CDR3 is 14 residues. CDR3 DNA: TGTGCCAGCAGTGAGATCTGGTATGGAAACACCATATATTTT. As protein: CASSEIWYGNTIYF.

The CDR3 here is CASSERRRTGAYEQYF. In DNA, the CDR3 is TGTGCCAGCAGCGAGAGACGTAGGACAGGGGCCTACGAGCAGTACTTC. The rearrangement links TRBV5-4 to TRBJ2-7; 9 bases are shared with TRBD1. This CDR3 is 16 amino acids long. J lost 2 bases, V lost 4 bases, and 10 bases had no gene match. In germline, CDR1 is SGHNT, CDR2 YYREEE (reference sequence).

The V call is TRBV7-9, the J call TRBJ1-2; D is undetermined. This CDR3 region has 16 residues. CDR1 and CDR2 from the germline V gene are SEHNR and FQNEAQ (reference sequence). Trimming shortened V by 1 base and J by 5 bases, and 17 bases separated the two germline ends. CDR3 nucleotide sequence: TGTGCCAGCAGCTTAGGGTCACAAAAATACCAATATGGCTACACCTTC. Translation: CASSLGSQKYQYGYTF.

This clone was observed a few times. The gene calls are TRBV18 and TRBJ1-4; D is unresolved. Germline V lookup: CDR1 KGHSH, CDR2 LQKENI. V lost 0 bases, J lost 0 bases, and 2 bases lay in between. The CDR3 contains 14 residues. In DNA, the CDR3 is TGTGCCAGCTCACCACCCGCAACTAATGAAAAACTGTTTTTT. Translation gives CASSPPATNEKLFF.

This rearrangement joins TRBV6-6 to TRBJ2-7, with TRBD2 identical over 12 bases. Trimming took 6 bases from V and 2 from J; bases not matched to a gene: 5. The CDR3 covers 15 residues. CDR1 is MNHNY and CDR2 is SVGAGI in the germline V gene (reference sequence). The CDR3 sequence is CASRRLAGAAYEQYF. In DNA, the CDR3 is TGTGCCAGCAGGCGACTAGCGGGAGCCGCCTACGAGCAGTACTTC.

The rearrangement uses TRBV7-2 and TRBJ2-4; maybe TRBD1 (5 bases). The germline gives CDR1 SGHTA, CDR2 FQGNSA. This CDR3 comprises 13 residues. Trimming removed 3 bases at V and 8 bases at J, with 11 bases between. Here the CDR3 reads CASSFQGRDIQYF. Here the CDR3 DNA reads TGTGCCAGCAGCTTCCAGGGTAGAGACATTCAGTACTTC. The entire variable domain, with the rest obtained from reference TRBV7-2 and TRBJ2-4, is as follows: GAGVSQSPSNKVTEKGKDVELRCDPISGHTALYWYRQSLGQGLEFLIYFQGNSAPDKSGLPSDRFSAERTGGSVSTLTIQRTQQEDSAVYLCASSFQGRDIQYFGAGTRLSVL.

This CDR3 is CASSNPDRAYEQYF. CDR3 bases: TGTGCCAGCAGCAACCCCGACAGGGCCTACGAGCAGTACTTC. The J gene is TRBJ2-7, the V gene TRBV4-2; 7 bases are shared with TRBD1. This CDR3 has 14 residues. V dropped 5 bases and J dropped 2; count of bases not matched to a gene: 6. The germline V gene encodes CDR1 LGHNA and CDR2 YNFKEQ.

In the case of this clone: At one of its ends the junction is not consistent with the germline gene, which may arise from a read error. This chain connects TRBV2 to TRBJ1-5, with TRBD1 identical over 7 bases. Germline values: CDR1 SNHLY, CDR2 FYNNEI. The CDR3 consists of 15 residues. The CDR3 nucleotides are TGTGTCAGCAGGGGGGAGGGGGGTGGCAATCAGCCCCAGCATTTT. Encoded protein: CVSRGEGGGNQPQHF.

V is TRBV5-1 and J is TRBJ1-2; D gene ambiguous. Germline CDR1 SGHRS, CDR2 YFSETQ. Trimming left V 0 bases short and J 0 bases short, with 9 bases between. CDR3 length equals 15 residues. The CDR3 nucleotides are TGCGCCAGCAGCTTGGGTTCGGGGACTAACTATGGCTACACCTTC. It codes for CASSLGSGTNYGYTF.

The gene calls are TRBV2 and TRBJ1-5; D is ambiguous. The germline V gene has CDR1 SNHLY and CDR2 FYNNEI. The CDR3 is 16 amino acids. V dropped 6 bases and J dropped 1 base, with 16 bases sitting between them. CDR3 coding DNA: TGTGCCAGCAGAGTCCCGCGACAAGGAAGCAATCAGCCCCAGCATTTT. Protein product: CASRVPRQGSNQPQHF.

This clone was recorded a few times. This chain links TRBV6-4 with TRBJ2-1; 7 bases align to TRBD2. Trimming at V came to 2 bases and at J to 8 bases, leaving 9 bases not matched to a gene. CDR1 and CDR2 (germline): MRHNA, SNTAGT. The CDR3 covers 15 residues. The CDR3 sequence: CASSDGSGALYEQFF. The CDR3 DNA sequence: TGTGCCAGCAGTGACGGGAGCGGGGCCCTCTATGAGCAGTTCTTC.

This clone was seen a few times. This chain connects TRBV19 to TRBJ2-3; a possible D gene is TRBD1 (6 bases). CDR3 length: 15 amino acids. Germline values: CDR1 LNHDA, CDR2 SQIVND (reference sequence). V lost 4 bases and J 4 bases, leaving 15 bases between the germline ends. The CDR3: CASSTQGKGADTQYF. CDR3 nucleotides: TGTGCCAGTAGTACACAGGGTAAGGGGGCAGATACGCAGTATTTT.

The chain recombines TRBV2 with TRBJ2-7; D ambiguous. This CDR3 comprises 12 residues. CDR1 and CDR2 from the germline V gene are SNHLY and FYNNEI. V lost 3 bases to trimming and J lost 2 bases, with 5 bases between them. This CDR3 reads CASSDSAYEQYF. Here the CDR3 DNA reads TGTGCCAGCAGTGACAGTGCCTACGAGCAGTACTTC. Full variable domain (rest looked up from reference TRBV2 and TRBJ2-7): EPEVTQTPSHQVTQMGQEVILRCVPISNHLYFYWYRQILGQKVEFLVSFYNNEISEKSEIFDDQFSVERPDGSNFTLKIRSTKLEDSAMYFCASSDSAYEQYFGPGTRLTVT.